What follows are 9 T cell receptor beta chains derived from one specimen sequenced in a study of OX40 agonist ivuxolimab in advanced cancers. Using immunoSEQ multiplex PCR, the repertoire was profiled, and TCRdb retains in-frame clones only, with some absent. The sample lists roughly 40,000 clones; 82% were seen once. This sample comprised CD4+ or CD8+ T cells sorted from blood, obtained in a trial of the OX40 agonist ivuxolimab. The receptors here all came from an adult with an advanced solid tumor such as melanoma, head and neck, liver or kidney cancer.

The V call is TRBV5-1, the J call TRBJ2-1; no definite D call. Trimming took off 0 bases at V and 4 bases at J, with 8 bases between the two ends. The CDR3 covers 14 residues. Looked up from germline, CDR1 is SGHRS and CDR2 is YFSETQ. The CDR3 DNA reads as TGCGCCAGCAGCTTGGCCCTGGATTACAATGAGCAGTTCTTC. It translates to CASSLALDYNEQFF.

The chain is built from TRBV7-3 and TRBJ2-3; 12 bases are a match to TRBD2. V dropped 3 bases and J dropped 5; count of bases not matched to a gene: 9. Germline loops: CDR1 SGHTA, CDR2 FQGTGA. This CDR3 region has 17 residues. Here the CDR3 reads CASSLDPSGGVRDTQYF. The CDR3 DNA follows: TGTGCCAGCAGCTTGGATCCTAGCGGGGGGGTGAGAGATACGCAGTATTTT.

This rearrangement joins TRBV27 to TRBJ1-6, with D maybe TRBD1 (6 bases). The germline CDR1 and CDR2 sequences are MNHEY and SMNVEV (reference sequence). Trimming pared 5 bases from V and 4 bases from J, leaving 6 bases between. CDR3 length equals 13 residues. DNA of the CDR3: TGTGCCAGCAGTACAGGGTATAATTCACCCCTCCACTTT. Translating gives CASSTGYNSPLHF.

V and J are TRBV4-1 and TRBJ1-5; D is undetermined. Germline lookup yields CDR1 MGHRA and CDR2 YSYEKL. The CDR3 totals 16 residues. V was clipped by 0 bases and J by 2 bases, with 11 bases between them. CDR3 protein: CASSQDPTWGNQPQHF. DNA for the CDR3: TGCGCCAGCAGCCAAGATCCCACCTGGGGCAATCAGCCCCAGCATTTT.

Regarding this clone: One junction end does not reproduce the germline sequence, and a read error may be involved. The rearrangement links TRBV7-7 to TRBJ2-3, with 13 positions matching TRBD2. The CDR3 is 15 amino acids. Germline V gene sequence: CDR1 SSHAT, CDR2 FNYEAQ (reference sequence). CDR3 in DNA: TGTGCTAGCAGCCGGGGACTAGCGGGGACAGATACGCAGTATTTT. Translated, it gives CASSRGLAGTDTQYF.

This clone came up a few times. V usage is TRBV5-1 and J usage is TRBJ1-2, with TRBD1 matching 7 bases. The CDR3 spans 17 residues. J was trimmed by 2 bases and V by 0 bases; bases with no gene match: 10. CDR1 and CDR2 from the germline V gene are SGHRS and YFSETQ. Here the CDR3 reads CASSLEGEGAMNYGYTF. The DNA of the CDR3 is TGCGCCAGCAGCTTGGAGGGTGAGGGGGCGATGAACTATGGCTACACCTTC.

The chain uses TRBV10-3 and TRBJ2-5, with TRBD1 matching over 8 bases. The CDR3 is made up of 16 amino acids. V gave up 1 base and J gave up 6 bases; unmatched junction bases: 10. From germline, CDR1 is ENHRY and CDR2 SYGVKD. For the CDR3, the DNA is TGTGCCATCAGTGAGTTTGAGACAGGGGATATGAAGACCCAGTACTTC. Translated, it gives CAISEFETGDMKTQYF.

The rearrangement links TRBV7-6 to TRBJ1-1, with D unclear. V dropped 5 bases and J dropped 0 bases, with 7 bases sitting between them. The CDR3 has 13 residues. The germline CDR1 and CDR2 sequences are SGHVS and FNYEAQ. The CDR3 sequence is CASSADVNTEAFF. The CDR3 DNA is TGTGCCAGCAGCGCCGACGTGAACACTGAAGCTTTCTTT.

The V and J genes are TRBV5-8 and TRBJ1-5; weak D call: TRBD1 (5 bases). V was pared by 0 bases and J by 9 bases, with 25 bases between. From germline, CDR1 is SGHTS and CDR2 YDEGEE. The CDR3 is 18 residues long. This CDR3 reads CASSLAAGFNTPSRPQHF. The CDR3 nucleotides are TGTGCCAGCAGCTTGGCCGCAGGGTTTAATACCCCCTCTCGGCCCCAGCATTTT.